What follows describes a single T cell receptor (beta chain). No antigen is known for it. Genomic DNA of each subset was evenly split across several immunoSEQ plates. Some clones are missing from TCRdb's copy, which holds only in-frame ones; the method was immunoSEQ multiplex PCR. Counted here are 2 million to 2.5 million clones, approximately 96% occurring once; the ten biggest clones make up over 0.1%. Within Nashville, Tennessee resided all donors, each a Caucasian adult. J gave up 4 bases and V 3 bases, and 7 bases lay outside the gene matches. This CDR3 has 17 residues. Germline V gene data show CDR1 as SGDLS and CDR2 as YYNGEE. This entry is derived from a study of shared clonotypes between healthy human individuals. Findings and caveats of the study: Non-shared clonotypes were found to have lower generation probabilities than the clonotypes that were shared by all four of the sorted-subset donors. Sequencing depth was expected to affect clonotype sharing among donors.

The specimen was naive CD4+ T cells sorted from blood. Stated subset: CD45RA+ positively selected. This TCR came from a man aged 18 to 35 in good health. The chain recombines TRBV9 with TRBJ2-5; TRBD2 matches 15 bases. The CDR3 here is CASSDWTSGGASETQYF. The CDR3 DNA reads TGTGCCAGCAGCGATTGGACTAGCGGGGGGGCATCAGAGACCCAGTACTTC.